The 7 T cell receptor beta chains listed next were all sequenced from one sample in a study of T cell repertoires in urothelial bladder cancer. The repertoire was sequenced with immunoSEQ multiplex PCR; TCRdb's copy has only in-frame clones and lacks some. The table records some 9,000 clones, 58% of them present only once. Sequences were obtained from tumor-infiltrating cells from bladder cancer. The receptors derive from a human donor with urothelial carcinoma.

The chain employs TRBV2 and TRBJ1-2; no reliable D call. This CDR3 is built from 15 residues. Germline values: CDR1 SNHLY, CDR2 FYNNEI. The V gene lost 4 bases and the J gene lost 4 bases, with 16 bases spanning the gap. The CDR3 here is CASSVTPPTVYGYTF. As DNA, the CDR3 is TGTGCCAGCAGTGTGACCCCACCTACCGTCTATGGCTACACCTTC.

The CDR3 DNA reads as TGCGCCAGCAGCCAAGATATCGGACAGGCAGGGGGGGAGACCCAGTACTTC. Protein sequence: CASSQDIGQAGGETQYF. The chain has TRBV4-3 and TRBJ2-5; TRBD1 might be the D (7 bases). The CDR3 covers 17 residues. Germline-derived CDR1 and CDR2 are LGHNA and YSLEER. V gave up 0 bases and J gave up 5 bases, with 19 bases separating them.

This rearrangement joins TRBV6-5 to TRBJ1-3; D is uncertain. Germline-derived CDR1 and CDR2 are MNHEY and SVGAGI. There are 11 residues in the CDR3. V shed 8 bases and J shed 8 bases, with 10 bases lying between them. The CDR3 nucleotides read TGTGCCAGCTGCCCGGGAGACACCATATATTTT. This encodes CASCPGDTIYF.

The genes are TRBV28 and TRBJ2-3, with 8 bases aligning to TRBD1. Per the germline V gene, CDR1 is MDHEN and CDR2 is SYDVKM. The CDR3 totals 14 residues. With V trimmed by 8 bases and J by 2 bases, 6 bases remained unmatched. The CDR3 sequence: CASSTGADTDTQYF. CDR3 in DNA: TGTGCCAGCTCGACAGGGGCGGACACAGATACGCAGTATTTT.

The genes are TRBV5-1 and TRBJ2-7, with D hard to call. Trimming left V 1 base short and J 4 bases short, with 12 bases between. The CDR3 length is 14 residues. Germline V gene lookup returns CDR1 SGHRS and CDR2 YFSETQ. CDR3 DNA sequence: TGCGCCAGCAGCTTGACCCTATCCACGTACGAGCAGTACTTC. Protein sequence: CASSLTLSTYEQYF.

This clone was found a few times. The CDR3 DNA follows: TGTGCCAGCAGTCCGGCGGTCTATGGCTACACCTTC. It yields the protein CASSPAVYGYTF. V is TRBV11-2 and J is TRBJ1-2, with no clear D. V was pared by 6 bases and J by 4 bases, with 9 bases between. CDR1 SGHAT and CDR2 FQNNGV come from the germline V gene. CDR3 length: 12 residues. Full variable domain (rest looked up from reference TRBV11-2 and TRBJ1-2): EAGVAQSPRYKIIEKRQSVAFWCNPISGHATLYWYQQILGQGPKLLIQFQNNGVVDDSQLPKDRFSAERLKGVDSTLKIQPAKLEDSAVYLCASSPAVYGYTFGSGTRLTVV.

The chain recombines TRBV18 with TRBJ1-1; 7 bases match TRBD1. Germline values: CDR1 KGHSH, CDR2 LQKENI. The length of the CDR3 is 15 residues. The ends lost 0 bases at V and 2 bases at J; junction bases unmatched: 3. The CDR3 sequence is CASSPPNRGNTEAFF. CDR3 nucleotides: TGTGCCAGCTCACCACCGAACAGGGGTAACACTGAAGCTTTCTTT.